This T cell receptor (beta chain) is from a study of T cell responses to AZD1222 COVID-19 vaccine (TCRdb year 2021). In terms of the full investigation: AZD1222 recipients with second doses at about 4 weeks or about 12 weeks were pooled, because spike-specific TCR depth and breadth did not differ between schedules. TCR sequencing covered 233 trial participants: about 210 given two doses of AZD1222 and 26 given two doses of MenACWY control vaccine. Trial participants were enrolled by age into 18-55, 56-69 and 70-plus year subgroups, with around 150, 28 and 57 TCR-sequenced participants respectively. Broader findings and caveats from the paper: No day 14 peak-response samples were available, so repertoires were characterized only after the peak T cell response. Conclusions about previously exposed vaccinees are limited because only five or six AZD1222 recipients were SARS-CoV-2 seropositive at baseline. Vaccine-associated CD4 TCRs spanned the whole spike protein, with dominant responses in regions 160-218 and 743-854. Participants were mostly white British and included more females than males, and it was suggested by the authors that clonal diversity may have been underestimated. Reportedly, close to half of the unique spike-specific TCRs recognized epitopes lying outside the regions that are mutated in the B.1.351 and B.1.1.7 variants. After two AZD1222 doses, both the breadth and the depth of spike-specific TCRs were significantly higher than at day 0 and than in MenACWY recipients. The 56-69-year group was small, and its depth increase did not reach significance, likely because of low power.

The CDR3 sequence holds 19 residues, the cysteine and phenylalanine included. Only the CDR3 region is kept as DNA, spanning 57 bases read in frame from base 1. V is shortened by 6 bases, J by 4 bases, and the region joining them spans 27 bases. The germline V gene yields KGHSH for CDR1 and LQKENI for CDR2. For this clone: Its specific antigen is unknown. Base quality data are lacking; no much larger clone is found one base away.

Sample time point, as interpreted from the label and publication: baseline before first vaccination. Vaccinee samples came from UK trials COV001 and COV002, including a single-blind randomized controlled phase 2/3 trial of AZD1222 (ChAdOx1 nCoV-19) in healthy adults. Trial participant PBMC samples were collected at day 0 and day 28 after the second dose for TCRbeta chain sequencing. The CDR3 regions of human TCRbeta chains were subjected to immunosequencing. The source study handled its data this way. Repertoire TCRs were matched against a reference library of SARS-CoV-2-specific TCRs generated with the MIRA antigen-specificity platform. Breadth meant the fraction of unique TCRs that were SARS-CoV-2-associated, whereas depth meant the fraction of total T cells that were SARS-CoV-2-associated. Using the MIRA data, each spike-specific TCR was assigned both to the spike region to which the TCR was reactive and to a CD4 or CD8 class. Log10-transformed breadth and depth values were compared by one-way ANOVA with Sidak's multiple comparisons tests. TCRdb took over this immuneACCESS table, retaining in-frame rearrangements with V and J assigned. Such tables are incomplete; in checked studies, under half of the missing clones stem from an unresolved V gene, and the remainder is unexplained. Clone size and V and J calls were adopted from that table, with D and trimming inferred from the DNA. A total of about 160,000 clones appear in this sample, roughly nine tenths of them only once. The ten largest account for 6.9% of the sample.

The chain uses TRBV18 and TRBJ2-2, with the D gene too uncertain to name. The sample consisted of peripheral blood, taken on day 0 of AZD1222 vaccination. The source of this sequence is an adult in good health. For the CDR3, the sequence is CASSPSPPGGEEFTGELFF. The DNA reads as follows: TGTGCCAGCTCCCCGAGCCCCCCCGGTGGAGAAGAATTCACCGGGGAGCTGTTTTTT.